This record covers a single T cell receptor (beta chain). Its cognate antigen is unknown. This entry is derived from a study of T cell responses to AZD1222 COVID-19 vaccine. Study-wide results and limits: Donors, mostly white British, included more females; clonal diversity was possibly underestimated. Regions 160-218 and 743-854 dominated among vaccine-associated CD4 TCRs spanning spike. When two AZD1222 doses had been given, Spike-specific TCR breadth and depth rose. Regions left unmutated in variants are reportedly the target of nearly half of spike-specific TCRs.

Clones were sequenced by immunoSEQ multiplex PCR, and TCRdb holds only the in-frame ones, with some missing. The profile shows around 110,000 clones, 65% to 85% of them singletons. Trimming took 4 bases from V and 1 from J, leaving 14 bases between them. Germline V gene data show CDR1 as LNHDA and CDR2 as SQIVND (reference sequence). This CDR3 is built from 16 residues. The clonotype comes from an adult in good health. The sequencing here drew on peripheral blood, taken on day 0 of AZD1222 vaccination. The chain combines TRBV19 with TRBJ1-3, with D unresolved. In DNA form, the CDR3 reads TGTGCCAGTAGTACAGACGGAACCTTTTCTGGAAACACCATATATTTT. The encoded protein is CASSTDGTFSGNTIYF.